The 2 T cell receptor beta chains given below trace back to one sample, sequenced in a study of T cells in localized non-small cell lung cancer. The method was immunoSEQ multiplex PCR; TCRdb's version includes in-frame clones alone and lacks a portion of them. The sample carries approximately 1,600 clones, approximately 24% recorded once. The sequences come from normal lung tissue next to the tumor, collected before any cancer treatment. The receptor set was obtained from a woman aged 40 to 75 with stage I lung adenocarcinoma.

The chain recombines TRBV29-1 with TRBJ2-3; a weak D match, TRBD2 (7 bases). V was pared by 6 bases and J by 4 bases, with 11 bases between. The CDR3 spans 12 residues. In germline, CDR1 is SQVTM, CDR2 ANQGSEA. Written as DNA, the CDR3 is TGCAGCGTCGCGGGGGCTTCAGATACGCAGTATTTT. Residues: CSVAGASDTQYF.

The gene calls are TRBV6-8 and TRBJ1-2, with D possibly being TRBD1 (5 bases). The germline V gene encodes CDR1 MNHGY and CDR2 SAAAGT. The CDR3 loop spans 14 amino acids. V lost 8 bases, J lost 4 bases, and 17 bases lay in between. The CDR3 protein is CASFPGGSAYGYTF. CDR3 in DNA: TGTGCCAGCTTCCCGGGGGGGTCGGCCTATGGCTACACCTTC.